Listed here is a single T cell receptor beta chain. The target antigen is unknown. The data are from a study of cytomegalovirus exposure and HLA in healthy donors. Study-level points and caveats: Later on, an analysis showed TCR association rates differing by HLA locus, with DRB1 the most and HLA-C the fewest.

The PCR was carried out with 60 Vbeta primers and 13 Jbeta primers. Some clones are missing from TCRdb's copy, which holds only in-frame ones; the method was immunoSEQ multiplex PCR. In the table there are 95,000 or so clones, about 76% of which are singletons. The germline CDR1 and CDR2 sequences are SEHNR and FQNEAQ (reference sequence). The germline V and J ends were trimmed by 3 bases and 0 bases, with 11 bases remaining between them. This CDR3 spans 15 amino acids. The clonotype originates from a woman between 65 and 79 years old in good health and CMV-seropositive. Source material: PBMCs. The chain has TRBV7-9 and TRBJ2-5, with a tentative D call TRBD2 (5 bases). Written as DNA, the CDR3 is TGTGCCAGCAGCTTCCCCCGGGGAGACCAAGAGACCCAGTACTTC. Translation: CASSFPRGDQETQYF.